The clone carrying this TCR beta chain has a handful of counts. TCRdb redid the calling of the RT-PCR reads with MiXCR, one entry per CDR3 protein. The table has some 960,000 distinct CDR3 sequences, about a sixth seen once. The sample belongs to a study of patients and donors after allogeneic stem cell transplantation. The V gene's germline CDR1 is MNHEY and CDR2 SVGAGI. Trimming pared 1 base from V and 3 bases from J, leaving 22 bases between. The CDR3 runs 19 residues. The sequenced sample was blood, either unsorted or a sorted T cell fraction (not recorded which). The chain employs TRBV6-5 and TRBJ2-1; weak D call: TRBD1 (8 bases). This sequence was found in a human donor who was either an allogeneic HSCT recipient or a stem cell or donor lymphocyte infusion donor (not recorded which). It is not recorded whose cells these are; they may come from a transplant donor. CDR3: CASSYFSTSTTGGYNEQFF. CDR3 nucleotide sequence: TGTGCCAGCAGTTACTTCTCGACTAGCACCACAGGGGGCTACAATGAGCAGTTCTTC.